Shown below are 5 T cell receptor beta chains from a single sample sequenced in a study of regulatory T cells in long-lasting Graves disease. Time point in this sample: persistent/refractory GD, antithyroid drugs over 5 years with positive TRAb. From RNA extracted from PBMCs, the TCR library was made. Arm-PCR of CDR3 regions and iRepertoire HTBI primers were used to build TCR beta libraries. TCRdb processed the multiplex PCR reads anew with MiXCR; each CDR3 protein has one entry. The sample yields 350,000 to 500,000 distinct CDR3 sequences, 21% seen once. The sequenced sample was peripheral blood mononuclear cells (PBMCs), obtained when the disease was refractory, from a patient treated with antithyroid drugs. Source of these receptors: a female donor with Graves disease.

There are a few counts of this clonotype. This rearrangement joins TRBV6-2 or TRBV6-3 to TRBJ1-3; D gene unclear. CDR1 is MNHEY and CDR2 is SVGEGT in the germline V gene. CDR3 size: 17 residues. Trimming shortened V by 0 bases and J by 0 bases, and 12 bases separated the two germline ends. The CDR3 region has the DNA TGTGCCAGCAGTTACTCGAGTCCGGGTCACTCTGGAAACACCATATATTTT. Amino acid sequence: CASSYSSPGHSGNTIYF.

This clonotype was picked up many times. This sequence joins TRBV28 and TRBJ1-2; 7 nucleotides match TRBD1. This CDR3 spans 14 amino acids. Trimming cost V 6 bases and J 4 bases; bases outside gene matches: 8. Germline V gene sequence: CDR1 MDHEN, CDR2 SYDVKM. This CDR3 is CASRVPGQSYGYTF. For the CDR3, the DNA is TGTGCCAGCAGGGTACCGGGACAGTCCTATGGCTACACCTTC.

The table lists this clonotype with many counts. The rearrangement links TRBV10-3 to TRBJ1-5, with TRBD1 matching over 9 bases. The V gene end was trimmed by 4 bases and the J gene end by 5 bases; junction bases not matched to a gene: 0. The CDR3 length is 13 residues. Germline CDR1 and CDR2: ENHRY and SYGVKD. The CDR3 sequence: CAISGQGDQPQHF. In DNA form, the CDR3 reads TGTGCCATCAGTGGACAGGGGGATCAGCCCCAGCATTTT.

This clonotype was seen a few times. This sequence joins TRBV29-1 and TRBJ1-3, with 9 bases identical to TRBD1. Germline lookup yields CDR1 SQVTM and CDR2 ANQGSEA. The CDR3 covers 15 residues. The junction had 7 bases not matched to a gene; V was cut back by 7 bases and J by 0 bases. The CDR3 protein is CSAQTGGFSGNTIYF. CDR3 DNA: TGCAGCGCCCAGACAGGGGGGTTCTCTGGAAACACCATATATTTT.

The V gene is TRBV25-1, the J gene TRBJ1-2, with unresolved D. The V and J ends lost 0 bases and 3 bases respectively, with 5 bases between them. This CDR3 has 13 amino acids. Germline CDR1 and CDR2: MGHDK and SYGVNS. CDR3 sequence reads: CASSEYFDYGYTF. DNA for the CDR3: TGTGCCAGCAGTGAATACTTCGACTATGGCTACACCTTC.